A single sample gave rise to the 21 T cell receptor beta chains below, sequenced in a study of blood T cell repertoires in COVID-19. Clones were sequenced by immunoSEQ multiplex PCR, and TCRdb holds only the in-frame ones, with some missing. The sample consists of roughly 150,000 clones, 78% of them appearing once. Material: PBMCs or T cells enriched from blood (not recorded which). The receptor source for this set is a woman aged 45 to 65 who had recovered from COVID-19.

V is TRBV7-3 and J is TRBJ1-2; perhaps TRBD1 as D (5 bases). Deletions cut 5 bases from V and 0 bases from J, with 10 bases between. Germline CDR1 is SGHTA and CDR2 is FQGTGA. This CDR3 spans 14 amino acids. The CDR3 loop reads CASSPGGANYGYTF. The CDR3 nucleotides are TGTGCCAGCAGCCCGGGGGGAGCTAACTATGGCTACACCTTC. The entire variable domain, with the rest obtained from reference TRBV7-3 and TRBJ1-2, is as follows: GAGVSQTPSNKVTEKGKYVELRCDPISGHTALYWYRQSLGQGPEFLIYFQGTGAADDSGLPNDRFFAVRPEGSVSTLKIQRTERGDSAVYLCASSPGGANYGYTFGSGTRLTVV.

The genes are TRBV15 and TRBJ2-2; 7 nucleotides match TRBD1. The V and J ends lost 3 bases and 4 bases, in that order; junction bases with no gene match: 5. The CDR3 runs 15 residues. CDR1 LNHNV and CDR2 YYDKDF come from the germline V gene (reference sequence). The DNA of the CDR3 is TGTGCCACCAGCAGTCTAACAGGGGCCACCGGGGAGCTGTTTTTT. This encodes CATSSLTGATGELFF.

The V and J genes are TRBV5-6 and TRBJ2-4; TRBD1 aligns across 8 bases. V lost 0 bases, J lost 4 bases, and 0 bases stayed unmatched. The CDR3 is 14 amino acids. Germline CDR1 is SGHDT and CDR2 is YYEEEE. The CDR3 reads CASSLGQGKNIQYF. CDR3 nucleotides: TGTGCCAGCAGCTTGGGACAGGGGAAAAACATTCAGTACTTC.

This chain joins TRBV10-2 and TRBJ1-5; weak D call: TRBD1 (6 bases). Trimming left V 4 bases short and J 3 bases short, with 10 bases between. This CDR3 has 14 amino acids. Germline CDR1 and CDR2: WSHSY and SAAADI. CDR3 sequence reads: CASSGGGPNQPQHF. CDR3 DNA: TGCGCCAGCAGTGGGGGGGGGCCCAATCAGCCCCAGCATTTT.

The chain carries TRBV3-1 (or the pseudogene TRBV3-2) and TRBJ1-2; a possible D gene is TRBD1 (5 bases). The CDR3 spans 15 residues. Trimming pared 1 base from V and 8 bases from J, leaving 17 bases between. Germline CDR1 is LGHDT and CDR2 is YNNKEL (reference sequence). CDR3 DNA: TGTGCCAGCAGCCAAGGGGTCAGACAGTGGGGCGGCTACACCTTC. It codes for CASSQGVRQWGGYTF.

This chain uses TRBV30 with TRBJ2-7, with 8 bases lining up with TRBD2. Germline lookup yields CDR1 GTSNPN and CDR2 SVGIG (reference sequence). V shed 3 bases, J shed 4 bases, and the junction held 11 bases outside the gene matches. This CDR3 contains 15 residues. The CDR3 DNA is TGTGCCTGGAGCGACTCTAGCGGGTTAGCGTACGAGCAGTACTTC. Its translation: CAWSDSSGLAYEQYF.

This chain joins TRBV5-4 and TRBJ1-2; D may be TRBD1 (5 bases). Germline V gene lookup returns CDR1 SGHNT and CDR2 YYREEE (reference sequence). The CDR3 extends over 13 amino acids. Trimming took 1 base from V and 2 from J, leaving 6 bases between them. CDR3 residues: CASSLQGNYGYTF. Here the CDR3 DNA reads TGTGCCAGCAGCTTGCAGGGAAACTATGGCTACACCTTC.

This clone was recorded a few times. The chain links TRBV24-1 to TRBJ1-1; D possibly corresponds to TRBD1 (6 bases). Trimming removed 2 bases from V and 3 bases from J, with 18 bases in between. The CDR3 runs to 17 residues. Germline V lookup: CDR1 KGHDR, CDR2 SFDVKD. CDR3 DNA: TGTGCCACCAGTGATTCGGGTTCCGGGACAACAGACACTGAAGCTTTCTTT. This encodes CATSDSGSGTTDTEAFF.

This chain links TRBV6-5 with TRBJ2-7; unclear D gene. The CDR3 has 12 residues. Germline CDR1 is MNHEY and CDR2 is SVGAGI. V was shortened by 6 bases and J by 0 bases, with 6 bases between the two germline ends. The CDR3 DNA follows: TGTGCCAGCAGCTTTAGCTCCTACGAGCAGTACTTC. Amino acids: CASSFSSYEQYF.

The V and J genes are TRBV9 and TRBJ1-3; the D gene is possibly TRBD1 (5 bases). There are 16 residues in the CDR3. The germline V gene encodes CDR1 SGDLS and CDR2 YYNGEE. Trimming removed 4 bases at V and 0 bases at J, with 14 bases between. CDR3 in amino acids: CASSTWGGRSGNTIYF. Here the CDR3 DNA reads TGTGCCAGCAGCACCTGGGGGGGACGCTCTGGAAACACCATATATTTT.

This chain uses TRBV11-2 with TRBJ1-2; D remains unclear. Germline V gene lookup returns CDR1 SGHAT and CDR2 FQNNGV. Trimming pared 1 base from V and 1 base from J, leaving 13 bases between. The CDR3 is 16 residues long. Here the CDR3 reads CASSLVEKGSNYGYTF. The CDR3 coding sequence is TGTGCCAGCAGCTTAGTGGAAAAAGGGAGTAACTATGGCTACACCTTC.

This chain joins TRBV6-1 and TRBJ1-3; tentatively, D is TRBD1 (5 bases). The ends were cut back, 2 bases at V and 0 bases at J, with 11 bases in the middle. The CDR3 runs to 16 residues. Germline assignment: CDR1 MNHNS and CDR2 SASEGT. CDR3 sequence reads: CASSETTVSSGNTIYF. CDR3 nucleotide sequence: TGTGCCAGCAGTGAAACGACAGTGAGCTCTGGAAACACCATATATTTT.

V and J are TRBV2 and TRBJ1-5; weak D call: TRBD1 (6 bases). The germline V gene has CDR1 SNHLY and CDR2 FYNNEI. The CDR3 has 13 amino acids. V lost 3 bases and J 11 bases, leaving 14 bases between the germline ends. CDR3 DNA: TGTGCCAGCAGTGATTACCCCCGGACAGCCCAGCATTTT. Protein sequence: CASSDYPRTAQHF.

The genes are TRBV19 and TRBJ2-1; the match to TRBD2 covers 11 bases. The germline V gene encodes CDR1 LNHDA and CDR2 SQIVND (reference sequence). V lost 7 bases and J lost 9; bases outside the gene matches: 5. The CDR3 spans 13 residues. The CDR3 sequence is CASTKTSGAEQFF. The CDR3 region has the DNA TGTGCCAGTACCAAGACTAGCGGGGCTGAGCAGTTCTTC. The full variable domain, rest sourced from reference TRBV19 and TRBJ2-1, is DGGITQSPKYLFRKEGQNVTLSCEQNLNHDAMYWYRQDPGQGLRLIYYSQIVNDFQKGDIAEGYSVSREKKESFPLTVTSAQKNPTAFYLCASTKTSGAEQFFGPGTRLTVL.

The gene calls are TRBV5-5 and TRBJ2-1; TRBD1 aligns across 7 bases. CDR1 is SGHKS and CDR2 is YYEKEE in the germline V gene (reference sequence). Trimming cost V 5 bases and J 6 bases; bases outside gene matches: 5. The CDR3 has 13 residues. CDR3 nucleotide sequence: TGTGCCAGCAGGGAGACAGGGCTCAATGAGCAGTTCTTC. As protein: CASRETGLNEQFF.

This clone was counted only a few times. This chain connects TRBV6-5 to TRBJ1-6; the D is unclear. The V gene lost 3 bases and the J gene lost 4 bases, with 10 bases spanning the gap. Germline V lookup: CDR1 MNHEY, CDR2 SVGAGI. The CDR3 runs to 15 residues. The CDR3 loop reads CASSYEAHYNSPLHF. The CDR3, as DNA: TGTGCCAGCAGTTATGAAGCGCATTATAATTCACCCCTCCACTTT.

This chain links TRBV6-4 with TRBJ1-6; 7 bases fit TRBD1. The ends lost 6 bases at V and 4 bases at J; junction bases unmatched: 0. The CDR3 has 13 amino acids. Germline values: CDR1 MRHNA, CDR2 SNTAGT. CDR3 residues: CASRGQYNSPLHF. CDR3 bases: TGTGCCAGCAGGGGACAGTATAATTCACCCCTCCACTTT.

V usage is TRBV4-1 and J usage is TRBJ1-6; D gene unclear. The CDR3 has 14 amino acids. Germline V gene sequence: CDR1 MGHRA, CDR2 YSYEKL. The V gene lost 0 bases and the J gene lost 9 bases, with 9 bases spanning the gap. This CDR3 is CASSQEGSVSPLHF. The CDR3 region has the DNA TGCGCCAGCAGCCAAGAGGGTAGCGTTTCACCCCTCCACTTT.

This chain connects TRBV3-1 (or the pseudogene TRBV3-2) to TRBJ2-5; 8 nucleotides match TRBD2. Per the germline V gene, CDR1 is LGHDT and CDR2 is YNNKEL (reference sequence). The CDR3 consists of 15 residues. J gave up 5 bases and V 5 bases, and 10 bases lay outside the gene matches. CDR3 sequence (DNA): TGTGCCAGCAGCTCTCGGGGGGGGAATGGGGAGACCCAGTACTTC. Amino acids: CASSSRGGNGETQYF.

This sequence joins TRBV9 and TRBJ2-1; D perhaps matches TRBD1 (5 bases). This CDR3 comprises 15 residues. Trimming removed 3 bases at V and 0 bases at J, with 10 bases between. Germline V gene data show CDR1 as SGDLS and CDR2 as YYNGEE. CDR3 sequence reads: CASSGGHSSYNEQFF. The CDR3, as DNA: TGTGCCAGCAGCGGCGGACACAGCTCCTACAATGAGCAGTTCTTC.

The V gene is TRBV5-1, the J gene TRBJ1-6, with D possibly TRBD1 on 6 matching bases. Trimming removed 7 bases from V and 9 bases from J, with 14 bases in between. The CDR3 has 13 residues. Per germline, CDR1 SGHRS and CDR2 YFSETQ. CDR3 protein: CASAQGSGSPLHF. The CDR3 DNA is TGCGCCAGCGCACAGGGCAGTGGTTCACCCCTCCACTTT.